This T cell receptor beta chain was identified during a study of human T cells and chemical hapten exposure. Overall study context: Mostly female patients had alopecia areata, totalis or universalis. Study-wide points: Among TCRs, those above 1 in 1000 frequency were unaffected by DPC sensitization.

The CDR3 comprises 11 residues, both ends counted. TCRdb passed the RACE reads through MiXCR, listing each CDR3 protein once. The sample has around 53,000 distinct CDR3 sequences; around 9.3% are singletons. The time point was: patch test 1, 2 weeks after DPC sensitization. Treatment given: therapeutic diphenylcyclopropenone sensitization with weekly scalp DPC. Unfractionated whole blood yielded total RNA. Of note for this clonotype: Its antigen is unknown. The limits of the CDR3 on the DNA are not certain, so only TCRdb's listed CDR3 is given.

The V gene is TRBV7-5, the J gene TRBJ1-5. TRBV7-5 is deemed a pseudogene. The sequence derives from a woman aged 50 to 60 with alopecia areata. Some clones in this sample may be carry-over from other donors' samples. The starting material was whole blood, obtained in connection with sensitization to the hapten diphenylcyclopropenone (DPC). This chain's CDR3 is CISVPEAWTDF.